The present T cell receptor beta chain was sequenced within a study of cytomegalovirus exposure and HLA in healthy donors. Study outcomes and limitations: An analysis that came later showed most CMV-associated TCR beta chains appearing HLA-restricted.

PCR used 60 Vbeta primers and 13 Jbeta primers. Using immunoSEQ multiplex PCR, the repertoire was profiled, and TCRdb retains in-frame clones only, with some absent. The table includes 150,000 to 200,000 clones, roughly 72% detected once. A word on this clone: Its antigen is still unknown.

Germline CDR1 is MNHNY and CDR2 is SVGAGI (reference sequence). The CDR3 spans 15 residues. V shed 6 bases and J 6 bases; nucleotides not matched to a gene: 8. The V gene is TRBV6-6, the J gene TRBJ1-6; 7 bases align to TRBD1. What was sequenced was PBMCs. This receptor was obtained from a man between 40 and 49 years old in good health and CMV-seropositive. The CDR3 reads CASSHGDSTNSPLHF. CDR3 DNA: TGTGCCAGCAGCCACGGGGACAGCACTAATTCACCCCTCCACTTT.